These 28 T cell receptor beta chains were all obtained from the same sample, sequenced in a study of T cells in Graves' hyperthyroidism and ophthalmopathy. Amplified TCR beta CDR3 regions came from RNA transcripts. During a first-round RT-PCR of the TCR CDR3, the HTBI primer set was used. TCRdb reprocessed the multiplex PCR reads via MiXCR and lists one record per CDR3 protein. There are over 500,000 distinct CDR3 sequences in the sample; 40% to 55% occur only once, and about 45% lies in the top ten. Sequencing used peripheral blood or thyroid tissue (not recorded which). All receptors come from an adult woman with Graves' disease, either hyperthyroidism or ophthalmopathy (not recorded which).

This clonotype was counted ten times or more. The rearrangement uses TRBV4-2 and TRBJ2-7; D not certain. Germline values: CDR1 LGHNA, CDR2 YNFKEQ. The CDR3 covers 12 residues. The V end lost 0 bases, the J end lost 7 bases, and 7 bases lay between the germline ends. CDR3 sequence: CASSQEWTEQYF. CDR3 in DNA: TGTGCCAGCAGCCAAGAGTGGACGGAGCAGTACTTC.

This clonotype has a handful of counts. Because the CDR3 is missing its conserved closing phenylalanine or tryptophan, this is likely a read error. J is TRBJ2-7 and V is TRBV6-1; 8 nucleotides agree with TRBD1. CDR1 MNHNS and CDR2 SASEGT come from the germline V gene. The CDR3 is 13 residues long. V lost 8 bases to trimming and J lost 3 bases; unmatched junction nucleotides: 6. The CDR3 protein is CASLITGGYEQYL. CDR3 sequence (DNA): TGTGCCAGCCTAATTACAGGGGGCTACGAGCAGTACCTC.

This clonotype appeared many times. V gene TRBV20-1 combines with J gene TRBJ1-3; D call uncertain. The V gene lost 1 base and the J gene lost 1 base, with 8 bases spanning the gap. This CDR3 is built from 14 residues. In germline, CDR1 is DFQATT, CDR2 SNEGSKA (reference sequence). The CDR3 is CSARGAESGNTIYF. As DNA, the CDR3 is TGCAGTGCTAGAGGGGCGGAGTCTGGAAACACCATATATTTT.

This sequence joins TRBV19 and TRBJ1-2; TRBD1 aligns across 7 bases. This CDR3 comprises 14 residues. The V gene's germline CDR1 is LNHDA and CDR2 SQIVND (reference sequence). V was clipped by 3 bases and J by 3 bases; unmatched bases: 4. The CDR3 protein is CASSIGQDYYGYTF. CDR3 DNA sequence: TGTGCCAGTAGTATTGGACAGGATTACTATGGCTACACCTTC.

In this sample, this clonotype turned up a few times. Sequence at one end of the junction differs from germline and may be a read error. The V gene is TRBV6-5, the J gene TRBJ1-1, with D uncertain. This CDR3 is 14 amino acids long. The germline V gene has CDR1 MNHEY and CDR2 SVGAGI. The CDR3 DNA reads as TGTGCCATCAGTTACGCACAGCCGAACACTGAAGCTTTCTTT. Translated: CAISYAQPNTEAFF.

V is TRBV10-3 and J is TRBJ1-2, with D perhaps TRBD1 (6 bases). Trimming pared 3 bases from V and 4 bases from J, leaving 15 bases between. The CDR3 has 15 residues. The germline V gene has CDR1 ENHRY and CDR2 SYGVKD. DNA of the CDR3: TGTGCCATCAGTGATTCACAGGGAAAAGGCTATGGCTACACCTTC. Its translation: CAISDSQGKGYGYTF.

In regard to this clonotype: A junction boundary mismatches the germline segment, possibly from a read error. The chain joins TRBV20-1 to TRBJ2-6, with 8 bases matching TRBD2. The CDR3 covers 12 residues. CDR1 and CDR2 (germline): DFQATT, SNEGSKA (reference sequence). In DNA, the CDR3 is TGCAGTGCCGCCGGGGGGGCTAACGTCCTGACTTTC. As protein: CSAAGGANVLTF.

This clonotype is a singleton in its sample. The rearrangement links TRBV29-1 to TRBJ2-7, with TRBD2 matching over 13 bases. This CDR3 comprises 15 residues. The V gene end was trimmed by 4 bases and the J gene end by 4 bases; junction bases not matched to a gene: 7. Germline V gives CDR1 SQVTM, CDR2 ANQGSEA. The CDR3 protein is CSVVCLTSGRYEQYF. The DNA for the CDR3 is TGCAGCGTTGTGTGCCTGACTAGCGGGAGGTACGAGCAGTACTTC.

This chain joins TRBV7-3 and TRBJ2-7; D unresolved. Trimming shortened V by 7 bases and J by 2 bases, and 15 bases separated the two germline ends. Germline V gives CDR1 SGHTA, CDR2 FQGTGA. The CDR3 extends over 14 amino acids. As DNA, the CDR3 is TGTGCCAGCAACCCCTTCAGCGACACCTACGAGCAGTACTTC. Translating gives CASNPFSDTYEQYF.

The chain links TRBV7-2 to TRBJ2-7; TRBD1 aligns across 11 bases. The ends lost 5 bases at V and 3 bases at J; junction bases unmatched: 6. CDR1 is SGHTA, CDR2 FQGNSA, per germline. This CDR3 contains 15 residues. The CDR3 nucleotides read TGTGCCAGCAGCGAGGGACAGGGGGTTCTCTACGAGCAGTACTTC. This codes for CASSEGQGVLYEQYF.

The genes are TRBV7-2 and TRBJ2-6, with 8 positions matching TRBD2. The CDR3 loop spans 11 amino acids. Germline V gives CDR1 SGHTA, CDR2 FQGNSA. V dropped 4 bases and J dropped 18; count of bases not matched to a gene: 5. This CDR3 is CASSSWTSRTF. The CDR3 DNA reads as TGTGCCAGCAGCTCGTGGACTAGCCGGACTTTC. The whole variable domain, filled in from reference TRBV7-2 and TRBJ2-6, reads GAGVSQSPSNKVTEKGKDVELRCDPISGHTALYWYRQSLGQGLEFLIYFQGNSAPDKSGLPSDRFSAERTGGSVSTLTIQRTQQEDSAVYLCASSSWTSRTFGAGSRLTVL.

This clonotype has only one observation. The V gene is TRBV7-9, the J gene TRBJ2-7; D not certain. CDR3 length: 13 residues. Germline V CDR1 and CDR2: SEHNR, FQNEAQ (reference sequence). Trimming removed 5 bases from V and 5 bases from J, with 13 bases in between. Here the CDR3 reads CASSPYGWDEQYF. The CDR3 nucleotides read TGTGCCAGCAGCCCCTATGGATGGGACGAGCAGTACTTC.

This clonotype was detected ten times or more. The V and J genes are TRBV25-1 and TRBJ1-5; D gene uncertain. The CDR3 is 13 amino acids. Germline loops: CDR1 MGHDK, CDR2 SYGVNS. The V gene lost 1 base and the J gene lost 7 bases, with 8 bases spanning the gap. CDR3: CASSESRVQPQHF. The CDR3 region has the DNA TGTGCCAGCAGTGAATCAAGGGTACAGCCCCAGCATTTT.

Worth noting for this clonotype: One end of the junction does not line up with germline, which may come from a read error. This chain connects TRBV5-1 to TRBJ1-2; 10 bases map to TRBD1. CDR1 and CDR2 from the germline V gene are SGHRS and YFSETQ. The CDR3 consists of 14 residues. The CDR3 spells CASRRQGANYGYTF. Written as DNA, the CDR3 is TGTGCCAGCAGGCGACAGGGGGCAAACTATGGCTACACCTTC.

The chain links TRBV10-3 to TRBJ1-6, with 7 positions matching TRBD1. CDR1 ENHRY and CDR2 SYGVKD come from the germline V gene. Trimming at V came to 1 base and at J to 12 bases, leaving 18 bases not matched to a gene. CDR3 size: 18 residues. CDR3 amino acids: CAISEYWNRAASGGPLHF. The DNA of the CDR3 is TGTGCCATCAGTGAGTACTGGAACAGGGCAGCCTCAGGGGGACCCCTCCACTTT.

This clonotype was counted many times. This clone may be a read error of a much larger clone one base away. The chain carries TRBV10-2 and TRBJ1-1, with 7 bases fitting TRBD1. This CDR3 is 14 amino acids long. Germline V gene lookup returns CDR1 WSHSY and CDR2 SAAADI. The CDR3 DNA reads TGCGCCAGCAGGCTTCTACAGGGGAACGCTGAAGCTTTCTTT. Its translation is CASRLLQGNAEAFF.

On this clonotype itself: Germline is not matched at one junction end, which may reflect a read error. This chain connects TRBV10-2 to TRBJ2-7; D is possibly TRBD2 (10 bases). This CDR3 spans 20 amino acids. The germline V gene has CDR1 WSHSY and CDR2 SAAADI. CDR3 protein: CASGFRAGTGLAGVGYEQYF. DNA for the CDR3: TGTGCCAGCGGCTTCCGAGCCGGGACAGGGCTAGCGGGAGTTGGATACGAGCAGTACTTC.

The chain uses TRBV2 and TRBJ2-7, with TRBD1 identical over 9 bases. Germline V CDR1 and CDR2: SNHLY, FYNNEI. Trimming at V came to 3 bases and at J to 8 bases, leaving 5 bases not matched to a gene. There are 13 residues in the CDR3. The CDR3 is CASSEGTGRQQYF. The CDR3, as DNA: TGTGCCAGCAGTGAGGGGACAGGGCGTCAGCAGTACTTC.

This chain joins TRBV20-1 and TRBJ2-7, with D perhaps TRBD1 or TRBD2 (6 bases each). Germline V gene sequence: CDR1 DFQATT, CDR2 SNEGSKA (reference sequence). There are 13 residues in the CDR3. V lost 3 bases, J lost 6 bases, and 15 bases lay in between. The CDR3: CSASGIQGGEQYF. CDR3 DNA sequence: TGCAGTGCTAGTGGGATACAGGGAGGCGAGCAGTACTTC.

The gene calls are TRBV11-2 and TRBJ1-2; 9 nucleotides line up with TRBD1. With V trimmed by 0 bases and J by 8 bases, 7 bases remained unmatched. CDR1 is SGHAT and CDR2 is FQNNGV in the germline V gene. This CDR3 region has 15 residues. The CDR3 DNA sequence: TGTGCCAGCAGCTTAGAAACGGGACAGGGAATAGGCTACACCTTC. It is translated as CASSLETGQGIGYTF. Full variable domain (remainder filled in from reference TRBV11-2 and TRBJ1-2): EAGVAQSPRYKIIEKRQSVAFWCNPISGHATLYWYQQILGQGPKLLIQFQNNGVVDDSQLPKDRFSAERLKGVDSTLKIQPAKLEDSAVYLCASSLETGQGIGYTFGSGTRLTVV.

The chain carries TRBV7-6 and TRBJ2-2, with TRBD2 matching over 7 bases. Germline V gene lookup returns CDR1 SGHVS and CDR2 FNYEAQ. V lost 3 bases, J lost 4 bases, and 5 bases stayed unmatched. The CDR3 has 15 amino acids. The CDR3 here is CASSFGEGLTGELFF. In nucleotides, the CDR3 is TGTGCCAGCAGCTTTGGGGAGGGCCTCACCGGGGAGCTGTTTTTT.

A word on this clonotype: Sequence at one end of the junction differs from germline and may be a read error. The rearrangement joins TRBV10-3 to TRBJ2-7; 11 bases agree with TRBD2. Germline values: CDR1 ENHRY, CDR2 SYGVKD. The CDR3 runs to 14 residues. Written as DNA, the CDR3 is TGTGCCATCAGTATTACTAGCGGGAGCGGAGAGCAGCACTTC. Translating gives CAISITSGSGEQHF.

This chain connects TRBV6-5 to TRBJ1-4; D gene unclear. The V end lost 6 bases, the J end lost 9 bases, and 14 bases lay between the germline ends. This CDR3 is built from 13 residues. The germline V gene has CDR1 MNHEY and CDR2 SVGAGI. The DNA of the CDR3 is TGTGCCAGCAGCCGAGGACGGATGAAAAAACTGTTTTTT. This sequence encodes CASSRGRMKKLFF.

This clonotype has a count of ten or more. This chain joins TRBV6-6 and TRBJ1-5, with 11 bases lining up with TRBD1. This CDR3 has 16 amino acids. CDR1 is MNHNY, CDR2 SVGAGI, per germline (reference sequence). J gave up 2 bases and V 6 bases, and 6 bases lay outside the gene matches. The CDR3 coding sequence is TGTGCCAGCAGAAGGACAGGGGGCTTTGGCAATCAGCCCCAGCATTTT. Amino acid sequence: CASRRTGGFGNQPQHF.

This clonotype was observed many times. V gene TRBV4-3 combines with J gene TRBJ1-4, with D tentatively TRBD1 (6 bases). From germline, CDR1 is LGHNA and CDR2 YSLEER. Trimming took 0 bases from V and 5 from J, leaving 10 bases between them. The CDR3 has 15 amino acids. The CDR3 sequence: CASSQDAGGNEKLFF. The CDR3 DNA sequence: TGCGCCAGCAGCCAAGATGCGGGGGGCAATGAAAAACTGTTTTTT.

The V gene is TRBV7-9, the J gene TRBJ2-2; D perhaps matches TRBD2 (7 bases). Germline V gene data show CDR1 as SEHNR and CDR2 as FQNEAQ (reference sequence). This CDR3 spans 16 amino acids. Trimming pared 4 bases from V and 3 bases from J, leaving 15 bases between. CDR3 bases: TGTGCCAGCAGCTACACCGCGGGGGCGGACACCGGGGAGCTGTTTTTT. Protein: CASSYTAGADTGELFF.

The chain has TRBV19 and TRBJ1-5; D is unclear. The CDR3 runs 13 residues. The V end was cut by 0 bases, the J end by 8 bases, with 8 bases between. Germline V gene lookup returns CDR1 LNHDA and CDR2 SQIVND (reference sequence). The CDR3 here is CASSIDTPEPQHF. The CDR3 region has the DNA TGTGCCAGTAGTATAGACACCCCAGAGCCCCAGCATTTT.

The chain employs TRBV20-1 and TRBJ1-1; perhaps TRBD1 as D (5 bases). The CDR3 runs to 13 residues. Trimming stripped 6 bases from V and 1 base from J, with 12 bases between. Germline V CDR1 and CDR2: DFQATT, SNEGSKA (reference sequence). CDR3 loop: CSAWRGSNTEAFF. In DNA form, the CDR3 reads TGCAGTGCCTGGAGGGGATCGAACACTGAAGCTTTCTTT.